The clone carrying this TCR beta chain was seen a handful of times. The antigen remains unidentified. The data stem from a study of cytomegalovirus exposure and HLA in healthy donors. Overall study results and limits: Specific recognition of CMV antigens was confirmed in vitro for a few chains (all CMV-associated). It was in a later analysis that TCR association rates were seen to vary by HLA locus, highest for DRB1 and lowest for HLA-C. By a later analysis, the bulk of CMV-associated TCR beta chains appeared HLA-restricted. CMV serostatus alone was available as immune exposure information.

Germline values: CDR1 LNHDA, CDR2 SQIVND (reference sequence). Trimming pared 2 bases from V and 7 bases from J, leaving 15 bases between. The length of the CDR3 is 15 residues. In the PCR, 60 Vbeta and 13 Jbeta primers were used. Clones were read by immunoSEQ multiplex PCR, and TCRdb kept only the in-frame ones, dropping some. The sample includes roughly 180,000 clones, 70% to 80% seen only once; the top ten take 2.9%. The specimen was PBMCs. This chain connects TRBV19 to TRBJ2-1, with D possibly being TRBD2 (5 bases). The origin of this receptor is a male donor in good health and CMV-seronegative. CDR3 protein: CASSIYPRTSNEQFF. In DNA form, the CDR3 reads TGTGCCAGTAGTATATATCCCAGGACTTCAAATGAGCAGTTCTTC.